The rows below give T cell receptor beta chains drawn from one sample of a study of beta chain features in type 1 diabetes. The data were produced by immunoSEQ multiplex PCR, yet TCRdb's version contains in-frame clones alone and is incomplete. In the table there are hundreds of thousands of clones, 11% of which are singletons. Sequenced sample: naive CD4+ T cells from blood. The receptor set was obtained from a man aged 25-40 years with type 1 diabetes. Both conserved end residues are trimmed from each CDR3. The order of the fields is V gene, J gene, CDR3 protein.

>TRBV1|TRBJ2-1
TSSQDFTGLNEQF
>TRBV7-2|TRBJ2-3
ASSPQGPGTDTQY
>TRBV5-4|TRBJ1-2
ASSLAGGDGYT
>TRBV15|TRBJ2-7
ATSRGDSSYEQY
>TRBV28|TRBJ2-7
ASSEASTYEQY
>TRBV5-1|TRBJ2-3
ASSARLITDTQY
>TRBV25-1|TRBJ1-1
ASSLTPNTEAF
>TRBV2|TRBJ2-1
ASSLNRENEQF
>TRBV5-1|TRBJ2-3
ASSSSPTLSGADTQY
>TRBV27|TRBJ2-5
ASSRGQTQETQY
>TRBV7-9|TRBJ2-7
ASSYTGTDYEQY
>TRBV9|TRBJ2-1
ASSVVGGPFYEQF